Listed below are T cell receptor beta chains from one sample, sequenced in a study of T-cell memory formation after mild COVID-19. TCRdb analysed the 5' RACE reads with MiXCR anew, one entry per CDR3 protein. The table lists approximately 480,000 distinct CDR3 sequences, over 15% of them singletons, with more than 9% in the top ten. Material: PBMCs or a T cell subset sorted from them (not recorded which). Source of these receptors: an adult woman who had mild COVID-19 (a few samples of this study predate the infection). Cell type and time point are not known. CDR3s include the opening cysteine and the closing phenylalanine or tryptophan. Each record gives: V gene, J gene, clone size, D gene, CDR3 protein, CDR3 DNA. The D gene is left open where the match is weak. Rows may omit the clone size; those that give it use once, few, many or a size class.

V gene: TRBV7-6
J gene: TRBJ1-2
clone size: -
D gene: -
CDR3 protein: CASSLWPPRGGTSTNGYTF
CDR3 DNA: TGTGCCAGCAGCTTATGGCCTCCTCGAGGCGGGACGTCAACGAATGGCTACACCTTC

V gene: TRBV9
J gene: TRBJ2-5
clone size: few
D gene: -
CDR3 protein: CASSGSGGPETQYF
CDR3 DNA: TGTGCCAGCAGCGGGTCGGGGGGCCCGGAGACCCAGTACTTC

V gene: TRBV6-5
J gene: TRBJ2-1
clone size: few
D gene: -
CDR3 protein: CASSPSRLEQFF
CDR3 DNA: TGTGCCAGCAGCCCCAGCCGACTGGAGCAGTTCTTC

V gene: TRBV3-1
J gene: TRBJ2-2
clone size: -
D gene: -
CDR3 protein: CASSQFRELFF
CDR3 DNA: TGTGCCAGCAGCCAATTCCGGGAGCTGTTTTTT

V gene: TRBV20-1
J gene: TRBJ2-5
clone size: -
D gene: -
CDR3 protein: CSARDKDPQETQYF
CDR3 DNA: TGCAGTGCTAGGGATAAGGACCCTCAAGAGACCCAGTACTTC

V gene: TRBV20-1
J gene: TRBJ2-3
clone size: -
D gene: -
CDR3 protein: CSDARRGGTDTQYF
CDR3 DNA: TGCAGTGACGCTCGCCGCGGGGGCACAGATACGCAGTATTTT

V gene: TRBV24-1
J gene: TRBJ2-5
clone size: few
D gene: TRBD2
CDR3 protein: CATSEASGRSIETQYF
CDR3 DNA: TGTGCCACCAGTGAGGCTAGCGGGAGATCTATAGAGACCCAGTACTTC

V gene: TRBV6-6
J gene: TRBJ1-5
clone size: -
D gene: -
CDR3 protein: CASSYVPEEQPQHF
CDR3 DNA: TGTGCCAGCAGTTATGTCCCAGAAGAGCAGCCCCAGCATTTT

V gene: TRBV30
J gene: TRBJ1-5
clone size: few
D gene: -
CDR3 protein: CAWSVKDNQPQHF
CDR3 DNA: TGTGCCTGGAGTGTGAAGGACAATCAGCCCCAGCATTTT

V gene: TRBV5-5
J gene: TRBJ2-7
clone size: -
D gene: -
CDR3 protein: CASSLQSRGQYF
CDR3 DNA: TGTGCCAGCAGCTTACAAAGCCGGGGGCAGTACTTC

V gene: TRBV7-8
J gene: TRBJ2-7
clone size: -
D gene: TRBD2
CDR3 protein: CASSSRLAWEQYF
CDR3 DNA: TGTGCCAGCAGCTCCAGACTAGCGTGGGAGCAGTACTTC

V gene: TRBV10-3
J gene: TRBJ2-5
clone size: few
D gene: -
CDR3 protein: CAISERGETQYF
CDR3 DNA: TGTGCCATCAGTGAACGAGGAGAGACCCAGTACTTC

V gene: TRBV12-3/TRBV12-4
J gene: TRBJ2-2
clone size: -
D gene: TRBD2
CDR3 protein: CASSYYLAGGPGELFF
CDR3 DNA: TGTGCCAGCAGTTACTATCTAGCGGGAGGGCCCGGGGAGCTGTTTTTT

V gene: TRBV15
J gene: TRBJ2-1
clone size: many
D gene: TRBD2
CDR3 protein: CATSSRLAGGYNEQFF
CDR3 DNA: TGTGCCACCAGCAGCAGACTAGCGGGGGGCTACAATGAGCAGTTCTTC

V gene: TRBV4-1
J gene: TRBJ2-2
clone size: few
D gene: -
CDR3 protein: CASSPPPPGELFF
CDR3 DNA: TGCGCCAGCAGCCCTCCACCTCCCGGGGAGCTGTTTTTT

V gene: TRBV3-1
J gene: TRBJ2-7
clone size: -
D gene: TRBD1
CDR3 protein: CASSVDRGKFYEQYF
CDR3 DNA: TGTGCCAGCAGCGTGGACAGGGGGAAATTCTACGAGCAGTACTTC

V gene: TRBV4-2
J gene: TRBJ1-1
clone size: -
D gene: TRBD1
CDR3 protein: CASSQPTGVGGTEAFF
CDR3 DNA: TGTGCCAGCAGCCAACCCACAGGGGTCGGCGGCACTGAAGCTTTCTTT

V gene: TRBV7-6
J gene: TRBJ2-1
clone size: -
D gene: -
CDR3 protein: CASSLRGTGEQFF
CDR3 DNA: TGTGCCAGCAGCTTACGGGGCACAGGTGAGCAGTTCTTC

V gene: TRBV24-1
J gene: TRBJ2-6
clone size: few
D gene: -
CDR3 protein: CATSRGDGANVLTF
CDR3 DNA: TGTGCCACCAGTAGGGGAGATGGGGCCAACGTCCTGACTTTC

V gene: TRBV30
J gene: TRBJ2-1
clone size: -
D gene: -
CDR3 protein: CAWSVQNGRESYNEQFF
CDR3 DNA: TGTGCCTGGAGTGTACAGAACGGGAGAGAGTCCTACAATGAGCAGTTCTTC

V gene: TRBV12-3/TRBV12-4
J gene: TRBJ2-7
clone size: few
D gene: TRBD2
CDR3 protein: CASSFGGRAHYEQYF
CDR3 DNA: TGTGCCAGCAGTTTTGGCGGGAGGGCCCATTACGAGCAGTACTTC

V gene: TRBV7-2
J gene: TRBJ2-5
clone size: -
D gene: -
CDR3 protein: CASSLLGSPSETQYF
CDR3 DNA: TGTGCCAGCAGCTTATTGGGGAGCCCGTCCGAGACCCAGTACTTC

V gene: TRBV24-1
J gene: TRBJ2-3
clone size: few
D gene: TRBD2
CDR3 protein: CATSDPSGSGGLDTQYF
CDR3 DNA: TGTGCCACCAGTGATCCAAGCGGGAGTGGGGGCCTGGATACGCAGTATTTT

V gene: TRBV9
J gene: TRBJ1-6
clone size: many
D gene: -
CDR3 protein: CASSPLIKYNSPLHF
CDR3 DNA: TGTGCCAGCAGCCCCCTCATTAAGTATAATTCACCCCTCCACTTT

V gene: TRBV7-9
J gene: TRBJ1-4
clone size: few
D gene: -
CDR3 protein: CASNHPGGQGSEKLFF
CDR3 DNA: TGTGCCAGCAACCACCCGGGGGGGCAGGGCTCTGAAAAACTGTTTTTT

V gene: TRBV12-3/TRBV12-4
J gene: TRBJ1-5
clone size: -
D gene: -
CDR3 protein: CASSPGAHSNQPQHF
CDR3 DNA: TGTGCCAGCAGTCCCGGGGCTCATAGCAATCAGCCCCAGCATTTT

V gene: TRBV12-3/TRBV12-4
J gene: TRBJ1-1
clone size: many
D gene: -
CDR3 protein: CASSLFYTEAFF
CDR3 DNA: TGTGCCAGCAGTTTATTCTACACTGAAGCTTTCTTT

V gene: TRBV30
J gene: TRBJ2-7
clone size: -
D gene: -
CDR3 protein: CAWTSARDEQYF
CDR3 DNA: TGTGCCTGGACATCAGCTCGGGACGAGCAGTACTTC

V gene: TRBV6-6
J gene: TRBJ2-7
clone size: few
D gene: TRBD2
CDR3 protein: CASRSGGVTYEQYF
CDR3 DNA: TGTGCCAGCAGGAGCGGGGGGGTTACCTACGAGCAGTACTTC

V gene: TRBV5-5
J gene: TRBJ1-2
clone size: few
D gene: TRBD1
CDR3 protein: CASSPGTGDYYGYTF
CDR3 DNA: TGTGCCAGCAGCCCGGGGACAGGGGACTACTATGGCTACACCTTC

V gene: TRBV7-6
J gene: TRBJ1-6
clone size: -
D gene: -
CDR3 protein: CASSLAGRDLSPLHF
CDR3 DNA: TGTGCCAGCAGCTTAGCGGGAAGGGATCTTTCACCCCTCCACTTT